Below, 15 T cell receptor beta chains from the same sample are listed, as sequenced in a study of blood T cells in healthy people across ages. A J-beta primer mix and a sample-barcoded 5' primer were used in a second PCR of about 7 to 12 cycles. A single record per CDR3 protein comes from TCRdb applying MiXCR to the 5' RACE reads. Among over 1,500,000 distinct CDR3 sequences listed, around 48% were seen once. Material: blood. Source of these receptors: a woman in her thirties or forties in good health.

V usage is TRBV29-1 and J usage is TRBJ2-7; D gene ambiguous. The DNA end is more similar to TRBJ2-5, so the J call may be wrong. The CDR3 loop spans 14 amino acids. Germline V lookup: CDR1 SQVTM, CDR2 ANQGSEA. This chain's CDR3 is CSVARGPVTETQYF. The CDR3 DNA sequence: TGCAGCGTTGCTAGAGGCCCCGTCACCGAGACCCAGTACTTC.

CDR3 loop: CASSLGATSYNEQFF. The CDR3 coding sequence is TGTGCCAGCAGCTTAGGAGCGACGTCCTACAATGAGCAGTTCTTC. The V call is TRBV7-2, the J call TRBJ2-1; D gene ambiguous. This CDR3 has 15 amino acids. Trimming took 1 base from V and 1 from J, leaving 8 bases between them. From germline, CDR1 is SGHTA and CDR2 FQGNSA.

In this sample, this clonotype turned up a few times. The J gene is TRBJ2-3, the V gene TRBV29-1; D gene ambiguous. Trimming took 3 bases from V and 4 from J, leaving 8 bases between them. Germline V gives CDR1 SQVTM, CDR2 ANQGSEA. This CDR3 has 12 residues. This CDR3 reads CSVDQVPDTQYF. In nucleotides, the CDR3 is TGCAGCGTTGATCAGGTACCAGATACGCAGTATTTT.

The rearrangement links TRBV13 to TRBJ2-1, with no clear D. CDR1 is PRHDT and CDR2 is FYEKMQ in the germline V gene (reference sequence). There are 14 residues in the CDR3. V lost 0 bases, J lost 9 bases, and 12 bases lay in between. The CDR3 coding sequence is TGTGCCAGCAGCTTAGGGCCGCCCCGGAGTGAGCAGTTCTTC. Its protein is CASSLGPPRSEQFF. Combining the CDR3 with reference TRBV13 and TRBJ2-1 gives the whole variable domain AAGVIQSPRHLIKEKRETATLKCYPIPRHDTVYWYQQGPGQDPQFLISFYEKMQSDKGSIPDRFSAQQFSDYHSELNMSSLELGDSALYFCASSLGPPRSEQFFGPGTRLTVL.

The chain carries TRBV5-1 and TRBJ2-7; D is possibly TRBD1 (6 bases). CDR1 and CDR2 (germline): SGHRS, YFSETQ. CDR3 size: 16 residues. Trimming shortened V by 2 bases and J by 4 bases, and 19 bases separated the two germline ends. CDR3 DNA sequence: TGCGCCAGCAGCTTTGGAACAGGGAAAGCGTGGTACGAGCAGTACTTC. It codes for CASSFGTGKAWYEQYF.

This sequence joins TRBV7-2 and TRBJ2-6; D gene ambiguous. V lost 0 bases, J lost 5 bases, and 8 bases lay in between. Germline loops: CDR1 SGHTA, CDR2 FQGNSA. This CDR3 comprises 15 residues. CDR3 sequence (DNA): TGTGCCAGCAGCTTAGCGGTCGGTAGGGCCAACGTCCTGACTTTC. Protein product: CASSLAVGRANVLTF.

The sample holds many counts of this clonotype. This sequence joins TRBV29-1 and TRBJ2-5; unclear D gene. V lost 5 bases and J 1 base, leaving 2 bases between the germline ends. CDR1 is SQVTM, CDR2 ANQGSEA, per germline. CDR3 size: 10 residues. The CDR3 region has the DNA TGCAGCGTTTCCCAAGAGACCCAGTACTTC. The encoded protein is CSVSQETQYF.

This clonotype occurred a few times. V and J are TRBV28 and TRBJ2-3; D is possibly TRBD1 (6 bases). This CDR3 region has 14 residues. Germline values: CDR1 MDHEN, CDR2 SYDVKM. V was cut by 5 bases and J by 2 bases, with 11 bases left in between. CDR3: CASSGGGHTDTQYF. The CDR3 region has the DNA TGTGCCAGCAGTGGGGGCGGACACACAGATACGCAGTATTTT.

V and J are TRBV28 and TRBJ2-5; D unresolved. Germline assignment: CDR1 MDHEN and CDR2 SYDVKM. The CDR3 consists of 14 residues. V was trimmed by 3 bases and J by 1 base, leaving 9 bases between them. CDR3 bases: TGTGCCAGCAGTTTCGGGTCTAGCCAAGAGACCCAGTACTTC. Translating it yields CASSFGSSQETQYF.

Comment on this clonotype: The junction differs from germline at one of its ends, possibly a read error. The rearrangement joins TRBV12-3 or TRBV12-4 to TRBJ2-1; 13 bases fit TRBD2. The length of the CDR3 is 16 residues. This chain's CDR3 is CAGSSHTSGGASEQFF. CDR3 nucleotide sequence: TGTGCCGGCAGTTCCCACACTAGCGGGGGGGCGAGTGAGCAGTTCTTC.

This clonotype was seen more than once but under ten times. The V gene is TRBV4-1, the J gene TRBJ1-1, with D possibly matching TRBD1 (5 bases). This CDR3 has 14 residues. Germline-derived CDR1 and CDR2 are MGHRA and YSYEKL. Trimming took 4 bases from V and 1 from J, leaving 10 bases between them. The CDR3 sequence: CASSLPGPNTEAFF. CDR3 DNA sequence: TGCGCCAGCAGCCTCCCAGGGCCGAACACTGAAGCTTTCTTT.

The chain carries TRBV12-3 or TRBV12-4 and TRBJ2-1; 10 bases map to TRBD1. The CDR3 totals 19 residues. Trimming at V came to 6 bases and at J to 4 bases, leaving 18 bases not matched to a gene. Written as DNA, the CDR3 is TGTGCCAGCAGACCCCCGGGACAGGGGAGTAAGGCCCAGTACAATGAGCAGTTCTTC. Translated, it gives CASRPPGQGSKAQYNEQFF.

The V gene is TRBV7-2, the J gene TRBJ2-3, with a weak D call TRBD2 (5 bases). Trimming left V 8 bases short and J 6 bases short, with 12 bases between. Germline V gene lookup returns CDR1 SGHTA and CDR2 FQGNSA. The CDR3 has 12 amino acids. Here the CDR3 reads CASGETVDTQYF. CDR3 coding DNA: TGTGCCAGCGGGGAGACCGTTGATACGCAGTATTTT. The variable domain in full, with the rest retrieved from reference TRBV7-2 and TRBJ2-3, is GAGVSQSPSNKVTEKGKDVELRCDPISGHTALYWYRQSLGQGLEFLIYFQGNSAPDKSGLPSDRFSAERTGGSVSTLTIQRTQQEDSAVYLCASGETVDTQYFGPGTRLTVL.

This chain links TRBV20-1 with TRBJ2-1; D possibly corresponds to TRBD2 (6 bases). The CDR3 has 15 residues. The germline V gene encodes CDR1 DFQATT and CDR2 SNEGSKA (reference sequence). The germline V and J ends were trimmed by 6 bases and 10 bases, with 25 bases remaining between them. In nucleotides, the CDR3 is TGCAGTGCCAAAGGCGGGACCACTGGGCTATGCGAGCAGTTCTTC. Encoded protein: CSAKGGTTGLCEQFF.

The CDR3 region is CSAGGGVSYNEQYF. CDR3 sequence (DNA): TGCAGTGCTGGCGGGGGGGTGTCCTACAATGAGCAGTACTTC. The chain links TRBV20-1 to TRBJ2-1; 9 bases align to TRBD2. The better agreement between TRBJ2-7 and the DNA end casts doubt on the J call. Germline V gene data show CDR1 as DFQATT and CDR2 as SNEGSKA (reference sequence). CDR3 size: 14 residues.